The present T cell receptor (beta chain) was sequenced within a study of cytomegalovirus exposure and HLA in healthy donors. A multiplex PCR was run with 60 Vbeta primers and 13 Jbeta primers. The table came from immunoSEQ multiplex PCR; TCRdb's copy has only in-frame clones and leaves some out. The sample comprises nearly 110,000 clones, under 80% of which are singletons, and 3% to 4% rests with the top ten. Broader study findings: Highly shared sequence variants in one cluster were likely a sequencing artifact.

The junction had 5 bases not matched to a gene; V was cut back by 1 base and J by 4 bases. Germline assignment: CDR1 SGHTA and CDR2 FQGNSA. The CDR3 totals 15 residues. A remark on this clone: Its antigen remains unknown.

The sample comprised PBMCs. The TCR sequence derives from a man in his sixties in good health and CMV-seronegative. The chain recombines TRBV7-2 with TRBJ2-7; TRBD2 matches at 9 bases. Here the CDR3 reads CASSLDVSGGYEQYF. The CDR3, as DNA: TGTGCCAGCAGCTTAGATGTTAGCGGGGGTTACGAGCAGTACTTC.